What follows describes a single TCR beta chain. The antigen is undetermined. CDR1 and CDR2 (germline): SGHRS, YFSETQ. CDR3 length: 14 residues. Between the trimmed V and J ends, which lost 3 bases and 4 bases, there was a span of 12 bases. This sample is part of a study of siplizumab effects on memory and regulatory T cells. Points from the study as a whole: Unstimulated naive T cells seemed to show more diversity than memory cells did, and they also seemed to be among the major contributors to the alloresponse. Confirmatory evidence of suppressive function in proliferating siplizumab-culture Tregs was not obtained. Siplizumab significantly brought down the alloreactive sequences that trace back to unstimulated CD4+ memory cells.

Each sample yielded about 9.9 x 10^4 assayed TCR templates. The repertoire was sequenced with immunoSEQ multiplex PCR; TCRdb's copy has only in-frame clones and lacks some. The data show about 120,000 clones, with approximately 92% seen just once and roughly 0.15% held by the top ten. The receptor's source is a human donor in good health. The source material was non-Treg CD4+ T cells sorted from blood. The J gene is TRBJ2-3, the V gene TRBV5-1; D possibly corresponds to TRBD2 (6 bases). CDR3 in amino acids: CASSSQGGADTQYF. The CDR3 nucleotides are TGCGCCAGCAGCTCCCAGGGAGGCGCAGATACGCAGTATTTT.